These T cell receptor beta chains were read from a single sample in a study of control samples from healthy donors and cancer patients. TCRdb's copy holds only in-frame clones and misses some; the assay was immunoSEQ multiplex PCR. The sample shows more than 95,000 clones, around 89% of them seen only once. Sequenced: PBMCs. The source is a man aged 60-69 years with lung cancer. CDR3s include the opening cysteine and the closing phenylalanine or tryptophan. D genes are given only for firm matches. Size values are once, few and many counts, or a class for expanded clones, and some rows have none.

>NA|TRBV11-2|NA|TRBJ2-2|15
CASSSVSTNTGELFF
TGTGCCAGCAGCTCCGTCTCCACAAACACCGGGGAGCTGTTTTTT
>NA|TRBV6-5|NA|TRBJ2-3|13
CASSYSGVGTQYF
TGTGCCAGCAGTTACTCGGGGGTTGGGACGCAGTATTTT
>TRBD1|TRBV29-1|NA|TRBJ2-2|12
CSGGTGAGELFF
TGCAGCGGGGGGACAGGCGCCGGGGAGCTGTTTTTT
>NA|TRBV12-3/TRBV12-4|NA|TRBJ1-1|13
CASSWLANTEAFF
TGTGCCAGCAGTTGGCTCGCGAACACTGAAGCTTTCTTT
>TRBD1|TRBV27|NA|TRBJ1-1|13
CASSRGEATEAFF
TGTGCCAGCAGCAGGGGGGAGGCCACTGAAGCTTTCTTT
>NA|TRBV7-3|NA|TRBJ1-6|14
CASSLTQYNSPLHF
TGTGCCAGCAGCTTGACTCAGTATAATTCACCCCTCCACTTT
>NA|TRBV18|NA|TRBJ2-5|15
CASSPLTRVGETQYF
TGTGCCAGCTCACCACTTACTAGGGTTGGGGAGACCCAGTACTTC
>NA|TRBV27|once|TRBJ2-5|14
CASSRTNSGETQYF
TGTGCCAGCAGTCGAACCAACAGCGGGGAGACCCAGTACTTC
>NA|TRBV5-6|NA|TRBJ2-7|11
CASTSLGEQYF
TGTGCCAGCACCTCTCTGGGCGAGCAGTACTTC
>TRBD1|TRBV6-6|NA|TRBJ1-2|14
CASRKDRVGYGYTF
TGTGCCAGCAGAAAGGACAGGGTTGGCTATGGCTACACCTTC
>NA|TRBV5-1|NA|TRBJ2-3|15
CASSLDGGSADTQYF
TGCGCCAGCAGCTTGGACGGTGGGTCGGCAGATACGCAGTATTTT
>TRBD1|TRBV6-5|NA|TRBJ2-6|14
CASSTGAGANVLTF
TGTGCCAGCAGTACAGGGGCTGGGGCCAACGTCCTGACTTTC
>NA|TRBV30|NA|TRBJ2-5|13
CAWGGRGKETQYF
TGTGCCTGGGGGGGCAGGGGAAAAGAGACCCAGTACTTC
>NA|TRBV7-2|NA|TRBJ1-2|16
CASSLLGLNDNYGYTF
TGTGCCAGCAGCCTCTTAGGGTTGAACGATAACTATGGCTACACCTTC
>TRBD1|TRBV25-1|NA|TRBJ1-2|15
CASRGDRGAGYGYTF
TGTGCCAGCAGGGGCGACAGGGGCGCTGGCTATGGCTACACCTTC
>NA|TRBV9|NA|TRBJ1-1|13
CASSPEVLTEAFF
TGTGCCAGCAGCCCCGAGGTGCTGACTGAAGCTTTCTTT
>NA|TRBV3-1/TRBV3-2|NA|TRBJ1-1|11
CASSQGSQAFF
TGTGCCAGCAGCCAAGGGTCTCAAGCTTTCTTT
>TRBD1|TRBV24-1|NA|TRBJ1-2|15
CATERPGQGRESYTF
TGTGCCACCGAGAGACCGGGACAGGGGAGAGAGAGCTACACCTTC
>TRBD1|TRBV7-3|NA|TRBJ2-1|14
CASSSGQGYNEQFF
TGTGCCAGCAGCTCGGGACAGGGTTACAATGAGCAGTTCTTC
>TRBD1|TRBV30|NA|TRBJ2-7|12
CASGQVSYEQYF
TGTGCCAGCGGACAGGTGTCCTACGAGCAGTACTTC
>NA|TRBV7-2|NA|TRBJ1-5|15
CASSVQTASNQPQHF
TGTGCCAGCAGCGTTCAGACTGCTAGCAATCAGCCCCAGCATTTT
>NA|TRBV21-1|NA|TRBJ2-1|15
CASRNERRGNDEQFF
TGTGCCAGCAGGAACGAGCGAAGGGGTAACGATGAGCAGTTCTTC